Following are 16 T cell receptor beta chains from one sample sequenced in a study of T-cell reconstitution after alpha-beta-depleted transplantation in children. Molecular barcoding with unique molecular identifiers was used for the TCRbeta library. TCRdb processed the PCR reads anew with MiXCR; each CDR3 protein has one entry. In the table there are around 52,000 distinct CDR3 sequences, approximately 6% of which are singletons. The input for sequencing was PBMCs, mostly from graft donor cells, taken 60 days after TCRalphabeta/CD19-depleted stem cell transplant. The receptors derive from a female patient between 2 and 15 years old who had a stem cell transplant for aplastic anemia, so the T cells may come from the graft donor.

This clonotype appeared many times. The gene calls are TRBV9 and TRBJ2-1, with 11 bases aligning to TRBD2. The ends lost 0 bases at V and 8 bases at J; junction bases unmatched: 13. Germline-derived CDR1 and CDR2 are SGDLS and YYNGEE. This CDR3 spans 18 amino acids. The DNA for the CDR3 is TGTGCCAGCAGCGTAGGTGGGTTAGCGGGGGGGCTAATAGATGAGCAGTTCTTC. Translating gives CASSVGGLAGGLIDEQFF.

The V gene is TRBV25-1, the J gene TRBJ2-3; no clear D. This CDR3 is built from 15 residues. The germline V gene encodes CDR1 MGHDK and CDR2 SYGVNS. Trimming cost V 6 bases and J 2 bases, with 15 bases left between them. The CDR3 DNA is TGTGCCAGCAGCAGTCCGGACGGTTACACAGATACGCAGTATTTT. This sequence encodes CASSSPDGYTDTQYF.

This clonotype was detected ten times or more. The chain employs TRBV28 and TRBJ1-2; 7 bases match TRBD1. This CDR3 spans 16 amino acids. The V gene's germline CDR1 is MDHEN and CDR2 SYDVKM. The V gene end was trimmed by 1 base and the J gene end by 3 bases; junction bases not matched to a gene: 8. The CDR3 nucleotides read TGTGCCAGCAGTTTATCGGCGCAGGGGGGTCACTATGGCTACACCTTC. Amino acid sequence: CASSLSAQGGHYGYTF.

This clonotype was observed many times. This chain joins TRBV28 and TRBJ1-3; TRBD1 is a possible D gene (5 bases). The CDR3 extends over 16 amino acids. Trimming cost V 2 bases and J 0 bases, with 11 bases left between them. Per germline, CDR1 MDHEN and CDR2 SYDVKM. CDR3 sequence reads: CASSLGGASSGNTIYF. For the CDR3, the DNA is TGTGCCAGCAGTTTAGGGGGAGCGAGCTCTGGAAACACCATATATTTT.

This clonotype has a count of ten or more. The chain is built from TRBV11-2 and TRBJ2-2; 9 bases are shared with TRBD2. The length of the CDR3 is 20 residues. With V trimmed by 0 bases and J by 0 bases, 11 bases remained unmatched. Germline loops: CDR1 SGHAT, CDR2 FQNNGV. CDR3 DNA: TGTGCCAGCAGCTTAGATCCGAGGACTAGCGCAGGCGCGAACACCGGGGAGCTGTTTTTT. Translating gives CASSLDPRTSAGANTGELFF.

This clonotype was observed at least ten times. The V call is TRBV10-3, the J call TRBJ2-1; 13 nucleotides agree with TRBD2. Per the germline V gene, CDR1 is ENHRY and CDR2 is SYGVKD. The CDR3 totals 15 residues. Germline trimming cut 5 bases from V and 7 bases from J; bases unmatched to any gene: 5. The CDR3 DNA follows: TGTGCCATCAGTCGGACTAGCGGGGGTTTGAATGAGCAGTTCTTC. Encoded protein: CAISRTSGGLNEQFF.

The chain couples TRBV7-9 to TRBJ2-3, with 14 nucleotides matching TRBD2. From germline, CDR1 is SEHNR and CDR2 FQNEAQ (reference sequence). This CDR3 spans 16 amino acids. V lost 4 bases to trimming and J lost 5 bases; unmatched junction nucleotides: 5. The CDR3 is CASSWGLAGVRDTQYF. The CDR3 nucleotides read TGTGCCAGCAGCTGGGGACTAGCGGGAGTAAGAGATACGCAGTATTTT.

There are many counts of this clonotype. The rearrangement joins TRBV7-3 to TRBJ2-5; D is ambiguous. The CDR3 runs 11 residues. Germline lookup yields CDR1 SGHTA and CDR2 FQGTGA. Between the trimmed V and J ends, which lost 1 base and 7 bases, there was a span of 4 bases. DNA of the CDR3: TGTGCCAGCAGCTTAATTCCGACCCAGTACTTC. Translation gives CASSLIPTQYF.

This clonotype came up many times. V and J are TRBV5-1 and TRBJ1-1; D unclear. The CDR3 consists of 14 residues. Trimming removed 1 base from V and 8 bases from J, with 15 bases in between. Germline V gives CDR1 SGHRS, CDR2 YFSETQ. The CDR3, as DNA: TGCGCCAGCAGCTTGACCGGGCCACAACTCGAAGCTTTCTTT. Translated: CASSLTGPQLEAFF.

The V and J genes are TRBV27 and TRBJ1-2, with TRBD1 matching over 9 bases. After removal of 4 bases from V and 4 bases from J, the junction contained 7 bases not matched to a gene. The CDR3 loop spans 15 amino acids. In germline, CDR1 is MNHEY, CDR2 SMNVEV (reference sequence). The CDR3 sequence: CASSSAGTGLYGYTF. The CDR3 nucleotides are TGTGCCAGCAGTTCGGCCGGGACAGGGCTCTATGGCTACACCTTC.

This clonotype was recorded at least ten times. The chain employs TRBV3-1 and TRBJ2-3; no firm D call. V was shortened by 2 bases and J by 2 bases, with 14 bases between the two germline ends. The CDR3 runs to 16 residues. Per germline, CDR1 LGHDT and CDR2 YNNKEL (reference sequence). The CDR3 nucleotides are TGTGCCAGCAGCCAATTAGGGCCGGGCCCCACAGATACGCAGTATTTT. Translated: CASSQLGPGPTDTQYF.

This clonotype was recorded at least ten times. V and J are TRBV7-9 and TRBJ2-3; D is perhaps TRBD1 (5 bases). V was cut by 5 bases and J by 4 bases, with 13 bases left in between. CDR1 and CDR2 (germline): SEHNR, FQNEAQ (reference sequence). The CDR3 spans 14 residues. The CDR3 region has the DNA TGTGCCAGCAGCGAAGGGGTTGTCGCAGATACGCAGTATTTT. It is translated as CASSEGVVADTQYF.

This clonotype was observed at least ten times. The J gene is TRBJ1-1, the V gene TRBV21-1; TRBD1 is the table's D call and was not checked against the DNA. TRBV21-1 is marked as a pseudogene. This CDR3 spans 14 amino acids. The CDR3 spells CASSIRGLSTEAFF. The CDR3 bases are TGTGCCAGCAGCATCAGGGGGCTCAGCACTGAAGCTTTCTTT.

This clonotype showed up many times. In DNA, the CDR3 is TGTGCCAGCAGTCGGGCGGGAACCCCCTACAATGAGCAGTTCTTC. This codes for CASSRAGTPYNEQFF. The V gene is TRBV6-6, the J gene TRBJ2-1; possibly TRBD2 for D (6 bases). The V gene lost 5 bases and the J gene lost 2 bases, with 13 bases spanning the gap. Germline CDR1 MNHNY, CDR2 SVGAGI (reference sequence). The CDR3 runs 15 residues.

This clonotype was seen repeatedly, ten times or more. The V and J genes are TRBV6-5 and TRBJ2-3; D not resolved. This CDR3 has 14 residues. The V end lost 0 bases, the J end lost 8 bases, and 12 bases lay between the germline ends. CDR1 is MNHEY, CDR2 SVGAGI, per germline. The DNA for the CDR3 is TGTGCCAGCAGTTACTCCTCAACCGAGTTTACGCAGTATTTT. Translating gives CASSYSSTEFTQYF.

This clonotype was seen at least ten times. This sequence joins TRBV20-1 and TRBJ1-5, with no clear D. Germline V gene data show CDR1 as DFQATT and CDR2 as SNEGSKA (reference sequence). This CDR3 comprises 15 residues. Deletions cut 6 bases from V and 0 bases from J, with 15 bases between. The CDR3 here is CSAHQESYSNQPQHF. As DNA, the CDR3 is TGCAGTGCGCACCAGGAATCGTATAGCAATCAGCCCCAGCATTTT.